This T cell receptor (beta chain) was profiled in a study of T cells in Graves' hyperthyroidism and ophthalmopathy (dated by TCRdb to between 2019 and 2020). In terms of the full investigation: Peripheral blood samples were taken at the time of initial diagnosis, prior to any treatment. Thyroid tissue and blood T-cell repertoires from several Graves' hyperthyroidism patients were also compared in the study. Once sampling was done, hyperthyroidism patients were given methimazole at a starting dose of 30 mg daily, whereas ophthalmopathy patients were given high-dose intravenous methylprednisolone. For training and testing, the 80 to 100 patients in the discovery cohort were randomly divided in a 7:3 ratio. According to the paper, TCR Vbeta CDR3 sequencing was carried out on approximately 140 peripheral blood samples, which came from fewer than 50 ophthalmopathy, under 80 hyperthyroidism and approximately 17 progressor patients. Prospective prediction of ophthalmopathy was tested in an independent validation cohort of some 20 hyperthyroidism patients and 17 patients who later progressed to ophthalmopathy. A discovery cohort of roughly 100 patients, 43 with Graves' ophthalmopathy and 57 with stable Graves' hyperthyroidism, was used to find distinguishing TCR V-J signatures.

Ophthalmopathy patients had moderately to severely active disease, with a Clinical Activity Score of 3 or more, a NOSPECS grade of 4 or more, and a disease duration of less than 3 months. The study excluded patients with uncontrolled infections, other autoimmune diseases, pregnancy or lactation. Diagnoses relied on clinical symptoms, serum thyroxine and TRAb, thyroid ultrasound and orbital computed tomography. PBMCs were isolated from more than 9 ml of fresh peripheral blood by Ficoll-Paque density gradient centrifugation. Total RNA was extracted with Trizol reagent, and quality was checked on an Agilent 2100 Bioanalyzer. TCR beta CDR3 regions were amplified from RNA transcripts. For the first round of RT-PCR on the TCR CDR3, the HTBI primer set was used together with the Qiagen OneStep RT-PCR kit. Libraries were constructed in a second round of multiplex PCR, after which size selection and purification were performed. Sequencing of the libraries was done on an Illumina HiSeq2000 using paired-end 100 bp reads. As for the authors' bioinformatics: SOAPnuke was used to process the raw data, with reads discarded if the reads contained adapters or uncalled bases, had a mean Phred below 15, or lacked an exact constant-primer or identifier match. COPE v1.2.5 was used to merge high-quality paired reads, and clonotypes were defined as unique nucleotide sequences. MiTCR v1.1 was used to align the clonotypes against IMGT TRBV, TRBD and TRBJ reference segments. Only V-J combinations with frequency above 0.0001, covering 99% to 99.2% of repertoires, were analysed. The TCS score was defined as F50 (clonal expansion) divided by E x V (chaos), with BLOSUM62-based TCRdist calculated between CDR3 peptides within each V-J. Welch's t-statistics and random forest reduced roughly 530 V-J features to about 12, which were used in a naive Bayes classifier (R e1071). TCRdb handled the public reads itself, with Q25 trimming in fastp and clone calling in MiXCR, and kept productive beta chains. Each entry is one CDR3 protein sequence, shown with its most common DNA and genes. TCRdb assigned the V and J calls; the authors' analysis was not used. The sample includes about 380,000 distinct CDR3 sequences, with around a sixth observed a single time. The ten largest clonotypes hold 40% of the sample.

There are a few counts of this clonotype. Its cognate antigen has yet to be identified. The sample holds no much larger clone one base away, and base qualities are not on file. General conclusions and limits of the study: A 13 V-J signature model separated ophthalmopathy from stable hyperthyroidism, with approximately 87% sensitivity and 81% to 83% specificity in cross-validation and 80%/75% in testing. Sample size was not statistically predetermined, and blinding of investigators to group allocation was not performed. Most expanded thyroid clonotypes (frequency above 0.001) were also detected in blood, a finding suggesting that blood repertoires may reflect thyroid immune responses. In validation, the model predicted progression to ophthalmopathy with roughly 70% sensitivity and 72% to 75% specificity, a median of 6.5 months before onset.

The sample consisted of blood. The receptor comes from a man aged 18 to 30 with Graves' ophthalmopathy.

The sequence in DNA is TGTGCCAGCAGCCCACAGGGGAGCTCTGGAAACACCATATATTTT. This sequence encodes CASSPQGSSGNTIYF. The rearranged segments are TRBV5-6 and TRBJ1-3; 7 middle bases align to TRBD1. Counted from cysteine to phenylalanine, this CDR3 has 15 amino acids. The kept DNA is CDR3 alone, 45 bases in frame from the first base. The germline V gene provides CDR1 SGHDT and CDR2 YYEEEE. Germline trimming amounts to 4 bases on V and 0 bases on J, with 4 as the count of junction bases outside the gene matches.